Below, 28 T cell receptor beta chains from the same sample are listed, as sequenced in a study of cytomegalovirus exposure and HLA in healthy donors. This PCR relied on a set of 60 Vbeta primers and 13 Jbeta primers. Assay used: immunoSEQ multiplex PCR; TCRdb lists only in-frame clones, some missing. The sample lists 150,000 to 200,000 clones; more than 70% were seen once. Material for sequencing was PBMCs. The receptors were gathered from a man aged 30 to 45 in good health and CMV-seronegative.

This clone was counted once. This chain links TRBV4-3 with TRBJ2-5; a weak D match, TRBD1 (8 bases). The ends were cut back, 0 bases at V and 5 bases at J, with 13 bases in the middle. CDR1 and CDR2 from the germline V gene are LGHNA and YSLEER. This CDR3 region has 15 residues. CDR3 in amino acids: CASSQDTGGGETQYF. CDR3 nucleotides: TGCGCCAGCAGCCAAGATACAGGGGGGGGCGAGACCCAGTACTTC.

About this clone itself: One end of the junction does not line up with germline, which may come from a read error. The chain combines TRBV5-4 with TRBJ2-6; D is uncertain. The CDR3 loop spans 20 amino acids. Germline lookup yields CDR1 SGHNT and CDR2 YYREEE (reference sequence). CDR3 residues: CASSLAGSRTYSSRANVLTF. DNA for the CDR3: TGTGCCAGCAGCTTGGCCGGCAGTAGAACGTATAGCTCTAGGGCCAACGTCCTGACTTTC.

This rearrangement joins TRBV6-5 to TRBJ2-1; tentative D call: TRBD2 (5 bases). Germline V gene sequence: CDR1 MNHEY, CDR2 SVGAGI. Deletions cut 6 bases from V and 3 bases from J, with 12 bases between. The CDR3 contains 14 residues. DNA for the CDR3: TGTGCCAGCAGCCGACTACAGTACTACAATGAGCAGTTCTTC. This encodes CASSRLQYYNEQFF.

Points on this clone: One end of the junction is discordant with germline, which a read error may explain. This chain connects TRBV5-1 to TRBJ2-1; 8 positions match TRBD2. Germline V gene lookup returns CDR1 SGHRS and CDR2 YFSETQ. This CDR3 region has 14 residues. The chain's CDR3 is CASRLDGGAGEQFF. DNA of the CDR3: TGCGCCAGCAGGTTGGACGGGGGGGCCGGTGAGCAGTTCTTC.

The CDR3 is CAWSAQGLAGGPPYNEQFF. The CDR3, as DNA: TGTGCCTGGAGTGCTCAGGGACTAGCGGGGGGGCCCCCCTACAATGAGCAGTTCTTC. The chain has TRBV30 and TRBJ2-1, with 16 bases that match TRBD2. CDR3 length equals 19 residues. In germline, CDR1 is GTSNPN, CDR2 SVGIG (reference sequence). J gave up 2 bases and V 1 base, and 8 bases lay outside the gene matches.

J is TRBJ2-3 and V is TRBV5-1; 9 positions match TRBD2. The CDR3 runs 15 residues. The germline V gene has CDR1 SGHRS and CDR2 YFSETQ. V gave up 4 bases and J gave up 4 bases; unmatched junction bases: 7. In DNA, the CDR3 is TGCGCCAGCAGCGTCGTAGCGGGGGAGGCAGATACGCAGTATTTT. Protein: CASSVVAGEADTQYF.

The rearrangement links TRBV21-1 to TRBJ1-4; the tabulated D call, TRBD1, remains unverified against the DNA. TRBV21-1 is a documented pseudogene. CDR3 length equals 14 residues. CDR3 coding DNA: TGTGTCACCCACGAAATCCGGACAGGGGATCTAGGGTTTTTT. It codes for CVTHEIRTGDLGFF.

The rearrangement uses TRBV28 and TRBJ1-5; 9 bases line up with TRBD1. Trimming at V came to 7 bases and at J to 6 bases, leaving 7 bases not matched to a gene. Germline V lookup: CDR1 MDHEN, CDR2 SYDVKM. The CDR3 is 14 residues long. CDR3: CASNKQGAGQPQHF. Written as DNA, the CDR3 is TGTGCCAGCAATAAACAGGGGGCTGGTCAGCCCCAGCATTTT.

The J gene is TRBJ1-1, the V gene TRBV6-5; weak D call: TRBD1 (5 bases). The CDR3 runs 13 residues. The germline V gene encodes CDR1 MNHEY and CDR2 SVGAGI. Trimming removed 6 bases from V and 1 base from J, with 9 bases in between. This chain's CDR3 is CASRSGPNTEAFF. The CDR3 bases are TGTGCCAGCAGATCAGGGCCGAACACTGAAGCTTTCTTT.

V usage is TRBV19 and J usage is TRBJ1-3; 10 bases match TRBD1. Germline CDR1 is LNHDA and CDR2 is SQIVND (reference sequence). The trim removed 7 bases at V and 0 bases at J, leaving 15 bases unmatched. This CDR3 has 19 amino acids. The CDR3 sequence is CASNPEGRDRGLSGNTIYF. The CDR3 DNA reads TGTGCCAGTAATCCCGAGGGTCGGGACAGGGGCCTCTCTGGAAACACCATATATTTT.

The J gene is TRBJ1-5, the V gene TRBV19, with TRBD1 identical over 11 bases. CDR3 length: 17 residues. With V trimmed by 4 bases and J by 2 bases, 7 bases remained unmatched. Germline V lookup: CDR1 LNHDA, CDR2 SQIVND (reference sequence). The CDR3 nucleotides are TGTGCCAGTAGTACATGGACAGGGGGCACGGGCAATCAGCCCCAGCATTTT. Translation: CASSTWTGGTGNQPQHF.

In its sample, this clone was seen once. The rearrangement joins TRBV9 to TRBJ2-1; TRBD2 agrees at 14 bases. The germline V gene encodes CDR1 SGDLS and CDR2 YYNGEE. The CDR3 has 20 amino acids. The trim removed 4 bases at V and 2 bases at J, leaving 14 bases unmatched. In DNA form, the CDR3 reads TGTGCCAGCAGCCCCCACCCGACTAGCGGGAGGGCCTTCGCCTACAATGAGCAGTTCTTC. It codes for CASSPHPTSGRAFAYNEQFF.

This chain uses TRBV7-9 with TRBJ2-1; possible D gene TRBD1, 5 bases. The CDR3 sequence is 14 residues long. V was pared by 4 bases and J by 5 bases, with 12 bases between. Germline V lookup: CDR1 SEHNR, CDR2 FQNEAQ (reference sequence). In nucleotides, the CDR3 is TGTGCCAGCAGCTGGGGCGGCAGTCACAATGAGCAGTTCTTC. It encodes CASSWGGSHNEQFF.

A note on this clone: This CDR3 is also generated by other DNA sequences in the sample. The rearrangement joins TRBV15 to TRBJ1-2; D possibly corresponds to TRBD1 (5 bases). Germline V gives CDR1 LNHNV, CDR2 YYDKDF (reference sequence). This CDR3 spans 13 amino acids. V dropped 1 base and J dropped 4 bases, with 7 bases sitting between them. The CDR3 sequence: CATSRVQGYGYTF. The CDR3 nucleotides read TGTGCCACCAGCAGAGTTCAGGGCTATGGCTACACCTTC.

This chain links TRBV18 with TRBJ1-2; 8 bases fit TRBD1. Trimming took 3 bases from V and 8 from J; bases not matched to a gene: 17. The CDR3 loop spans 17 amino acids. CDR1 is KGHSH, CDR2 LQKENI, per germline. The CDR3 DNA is TGTGCCAGCTCACCTAATCAATTGACAGGGGTGGGTGACGGCTACACCTTC. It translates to CASSPNQLTGVGDGYTF.

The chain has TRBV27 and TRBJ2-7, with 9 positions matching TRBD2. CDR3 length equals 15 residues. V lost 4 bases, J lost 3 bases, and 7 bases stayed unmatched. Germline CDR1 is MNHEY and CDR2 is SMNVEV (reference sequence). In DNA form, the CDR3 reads TGTGCCAGCAGTTCCCAAAGCGGGAGGAGCTACGAGCAGTACTTC. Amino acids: CASSSQSGRSYEQYF.

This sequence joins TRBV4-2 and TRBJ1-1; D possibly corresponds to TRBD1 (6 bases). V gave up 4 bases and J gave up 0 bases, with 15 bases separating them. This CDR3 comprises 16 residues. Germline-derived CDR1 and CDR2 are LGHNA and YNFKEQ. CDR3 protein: CASSPVQGNLNTEAFF. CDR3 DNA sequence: TGTGCCAGCAGCCCGGTCCAGGGGAATTTGAACACTGAAGCTTTCTTT.

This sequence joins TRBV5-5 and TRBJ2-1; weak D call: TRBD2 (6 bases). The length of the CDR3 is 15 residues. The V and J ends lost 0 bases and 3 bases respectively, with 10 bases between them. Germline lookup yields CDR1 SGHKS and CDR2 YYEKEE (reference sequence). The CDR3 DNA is TGTGCCAGCAGCTTGGACTTGGGGGGCTACAATGAGCAGTTCTTC. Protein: CASSLDLGGYNEQFF. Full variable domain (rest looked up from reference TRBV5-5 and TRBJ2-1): DAGVTQSPTHLIKTRGQQVTLRCSPISGHKSVSWYQQVLGQGPQFIFQYYEKEERGRGNFPDRFSARQFPNYSSELNVNALLLGDSALYLCASSLDLGGYNEQFFGPGTRLTVL.

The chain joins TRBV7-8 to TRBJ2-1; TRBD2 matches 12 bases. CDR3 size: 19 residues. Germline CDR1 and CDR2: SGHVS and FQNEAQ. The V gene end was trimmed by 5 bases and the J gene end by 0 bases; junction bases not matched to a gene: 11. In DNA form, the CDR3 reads TGTGCCAGCAGCCCCCCTAGCGGGGGGGCCTCAGGCTCCTACAATGAGCAGTTCTTC. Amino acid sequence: CASSPPSGGASGSYNEQFF.

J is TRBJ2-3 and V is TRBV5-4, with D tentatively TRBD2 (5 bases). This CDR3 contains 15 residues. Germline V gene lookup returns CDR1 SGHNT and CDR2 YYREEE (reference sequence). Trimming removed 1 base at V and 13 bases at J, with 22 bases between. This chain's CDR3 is CASSLPGPLGHGEYF. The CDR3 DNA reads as TGTGCCAGCAGCTTGCCCGGCCCCTTAGGCCACGGGGAGTATTTT.

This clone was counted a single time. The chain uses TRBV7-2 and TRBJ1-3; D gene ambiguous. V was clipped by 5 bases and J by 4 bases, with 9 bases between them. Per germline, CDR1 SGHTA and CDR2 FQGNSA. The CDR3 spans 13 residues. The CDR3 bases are TGTGCCAGCAGCGCGGTTAGGGGAAACACCATATATTTT. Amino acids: CASSAVRGNTIYF.

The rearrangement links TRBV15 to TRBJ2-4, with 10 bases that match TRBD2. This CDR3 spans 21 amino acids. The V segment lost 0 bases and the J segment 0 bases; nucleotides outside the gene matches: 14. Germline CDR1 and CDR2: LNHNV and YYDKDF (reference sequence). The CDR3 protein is CATSRESELAGLGRAKNIQYF. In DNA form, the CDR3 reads TGTGCCACCAGCAGAGAATCTGAACTAGCGGGATTGGGTAGAGCCAAAAACATTCAGTACTTC. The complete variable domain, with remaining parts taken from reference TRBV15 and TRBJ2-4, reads DAMVIQNPRYQVTQFGKPVTLSCSQTLNHNVMYWYQQKSSQAPKLLFHYYDKDFNNEADTPDNFQSRRPNTSFCFLDIRSPGLGDTAMYLCATSRESELAGLGRAKNIQYFGAGTRLSVL.

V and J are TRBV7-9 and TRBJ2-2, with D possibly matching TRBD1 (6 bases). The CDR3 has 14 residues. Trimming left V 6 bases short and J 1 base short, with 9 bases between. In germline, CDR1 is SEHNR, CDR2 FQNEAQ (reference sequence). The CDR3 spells CASSDRRNTGELFF. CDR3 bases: TGTGCCAGCAGTGACAGGCGGAACACCGGGGAGCTGTTTTTT.

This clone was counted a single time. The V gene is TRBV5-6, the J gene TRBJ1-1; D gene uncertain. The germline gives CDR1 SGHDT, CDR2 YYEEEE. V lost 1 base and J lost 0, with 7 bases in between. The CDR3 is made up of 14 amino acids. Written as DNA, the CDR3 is TGTGCCAGCAGCTTGCGACTCCTGAACACTGAAGCTTTCTTT. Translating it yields CASSLRLLNTEAFF.

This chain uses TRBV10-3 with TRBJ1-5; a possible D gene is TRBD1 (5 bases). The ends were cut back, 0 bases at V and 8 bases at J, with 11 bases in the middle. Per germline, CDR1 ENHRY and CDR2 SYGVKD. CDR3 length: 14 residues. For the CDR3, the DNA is TGTGCCATCAGTGAGTCGGGGGGAGAGGAGCCCCAGCATTTT. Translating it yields CAISESGGEEPQHF.

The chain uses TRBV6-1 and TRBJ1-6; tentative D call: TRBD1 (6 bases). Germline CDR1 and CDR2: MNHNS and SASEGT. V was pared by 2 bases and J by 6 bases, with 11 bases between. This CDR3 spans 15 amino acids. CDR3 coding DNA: TGTGCCAGCAGTGAAAACAGGGTTGGTAATTCACCCCTCCACTTT. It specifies CASSENRVGNSPLHF.

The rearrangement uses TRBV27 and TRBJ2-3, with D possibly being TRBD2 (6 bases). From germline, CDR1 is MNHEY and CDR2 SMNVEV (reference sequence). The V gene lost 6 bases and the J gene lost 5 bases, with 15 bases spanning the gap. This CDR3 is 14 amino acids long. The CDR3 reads CASRGRGTVDTQYF. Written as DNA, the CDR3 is TGTGCCAGCAGGGGGCGGGGCACGGTAGATACGCAGTATTTT.

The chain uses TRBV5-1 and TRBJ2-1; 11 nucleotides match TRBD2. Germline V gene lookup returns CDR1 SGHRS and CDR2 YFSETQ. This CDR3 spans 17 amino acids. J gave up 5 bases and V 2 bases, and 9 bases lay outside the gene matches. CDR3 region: CASSFSGRVRGDNEQFF. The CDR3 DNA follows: TGCGCCAGCAGCTTTAGCGGGAGGGTTAGGGGTGACAATGAGCAGTTCTTC.